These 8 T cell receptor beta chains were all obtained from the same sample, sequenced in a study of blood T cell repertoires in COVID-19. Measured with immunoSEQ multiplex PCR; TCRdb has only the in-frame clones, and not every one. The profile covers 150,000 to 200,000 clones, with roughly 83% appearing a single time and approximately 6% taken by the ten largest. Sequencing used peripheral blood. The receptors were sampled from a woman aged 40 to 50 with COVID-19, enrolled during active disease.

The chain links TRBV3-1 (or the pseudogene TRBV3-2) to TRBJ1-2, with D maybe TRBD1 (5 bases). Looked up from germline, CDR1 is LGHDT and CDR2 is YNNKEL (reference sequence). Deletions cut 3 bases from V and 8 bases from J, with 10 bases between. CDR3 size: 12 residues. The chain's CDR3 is CASSHRVKGYTF. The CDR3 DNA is TGTGCCAGCAGCCACAGGGTGAAAGGCTACACCTTC.

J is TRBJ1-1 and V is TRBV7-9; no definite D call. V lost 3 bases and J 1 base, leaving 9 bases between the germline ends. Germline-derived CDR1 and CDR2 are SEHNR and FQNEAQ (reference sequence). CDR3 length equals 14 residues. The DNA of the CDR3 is TGTGCCAGCAGCTTTGGACTGGGGAACACTGAAGCTTTCTTT. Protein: CASSFGLGNTEAFF. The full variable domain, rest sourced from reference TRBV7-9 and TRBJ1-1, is DTGVSQNPRHKITKRGQNVTFRCDPISEHNRLYWYRQTLGQGPEFLTYFQNEAQLEKSRLLSDRFSAERPKGSFSTLEIQRTEQGDSAMYLCASSFGLGNTEAFFGQGTRLTVV.

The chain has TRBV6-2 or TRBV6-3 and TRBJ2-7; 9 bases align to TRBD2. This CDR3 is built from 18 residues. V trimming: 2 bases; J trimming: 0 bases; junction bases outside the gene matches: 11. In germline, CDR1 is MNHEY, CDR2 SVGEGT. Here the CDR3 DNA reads TGTGCCAGCAGTTACCCCCCCTTCGCGGGGGGGACCTCCTACGAGCAGTACTTC. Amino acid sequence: CASSYPPFAGGTSYEQYF.

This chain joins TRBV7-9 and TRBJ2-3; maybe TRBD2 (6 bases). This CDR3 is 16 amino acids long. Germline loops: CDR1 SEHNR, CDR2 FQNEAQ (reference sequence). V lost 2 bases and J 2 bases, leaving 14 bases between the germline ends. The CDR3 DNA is TGTGCCAGCAGCTTACGGCGGGATTTAACCACAGATACGCAGTATTTT. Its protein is CASSLRRDLTTDTQYF.

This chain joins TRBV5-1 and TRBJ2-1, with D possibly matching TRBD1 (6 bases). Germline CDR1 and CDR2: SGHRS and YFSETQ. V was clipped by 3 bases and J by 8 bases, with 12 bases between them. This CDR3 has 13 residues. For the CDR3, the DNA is TGCGCCAGCAGCTCCACAGGGATCCATGAGCAGTTCTTC. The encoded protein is CASSSTGIHEQFF.

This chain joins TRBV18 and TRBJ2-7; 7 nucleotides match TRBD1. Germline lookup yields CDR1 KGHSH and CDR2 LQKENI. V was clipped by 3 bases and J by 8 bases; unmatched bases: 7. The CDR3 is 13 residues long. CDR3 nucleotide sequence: TGTGCCAGCTCACCTGACGAGAGGGGGCAGCAGTACTTC. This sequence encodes CASSPDERGQQYF.

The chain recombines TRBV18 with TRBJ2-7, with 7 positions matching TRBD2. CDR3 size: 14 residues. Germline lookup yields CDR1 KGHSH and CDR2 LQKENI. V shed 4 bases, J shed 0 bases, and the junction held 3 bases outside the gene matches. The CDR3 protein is CASSRGGSSYEQYF. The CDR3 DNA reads TGTGCCAGCTCACGCGGCGGGAGCTCCTACGAGCAGTACTTC.

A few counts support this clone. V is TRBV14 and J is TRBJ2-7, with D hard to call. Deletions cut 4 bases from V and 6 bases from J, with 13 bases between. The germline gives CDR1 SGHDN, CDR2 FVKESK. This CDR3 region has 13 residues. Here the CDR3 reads CASSPHRPGEQYF. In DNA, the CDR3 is TGTGCCAGCAGCCCGCATAGACCAGGCGAGCAGTACTTC.